Many counts were recorded for the clone carrying this T cell receptor (beta chain). The CDR3 is 15 amino acids. Trimming cost V 7 bases and J 4 bases; bases outside gene matches: 10. Time point here: newly diagnosed GD, antithyroid drugs for less than 3 months. From PBMCs, RNA was extracted and then used to make the TCR library. The authors built TCR beta libraries using iRepertoire HTBI primers and Arm-PCR of CDR3 regions. MiXCR, run by TCRdb on the multiplex PCR reads, gives a single entry per CDR3 protein. The sample lists around 250,000 distinct CDR3 sequences, about 20% occurring once. These data are taken from a study of regulatory T cells in long-lasting Graves disease. This sample also appeared in a second study, on T cells in Graves' hyperthyroidism and ophthalmopathy. That paper adds: The study excluded patients with uncontrolled infection, other autoimmune disease, pregnancy or lactation. Peripheral blood also featured most of the thyroid clonotypes expanded above 0.001. Ophthalmopathy got predicted by the model a median roughly six months before its onset.

The sample here was peripheral blood mononuclear cells (PBMCs), taken at new diagnosis, from a patient treated with antithyroid drugs. The sequence derives from a woman in her 30s with Graves disease. This chain connects TRBV12-3 or TRBV12-4 to TRBJ2-3; 8 bases line up with TRBD2. The CDR3: CASTLAGLAADTQYF. The CDR3 DNA reads TGTGCCAGCACCCTCGCAGGACTAGCTGCAGATACGCAGTATTTT.